This T cell receptor (beta chain) was sequenced during a study of CD8 T cells in ankylosing spondylitis. Findings of the study overall: Reportedly, disease-linked clones are significantly enriched in ankylosing spondylitis patients' matched synovial fluid. Ankylosing spondylitis blood appeared to carry a characteristic TCR beta motif of under ten highly homologous variants.

This clonotype was counted at least ten times. Its antigen is unidentified. A junction boundary mismatches the germline segment, possibly from a read error. TCRdb fed the 5' RACE reads into MiXCR, producing one record per CDR3 protein. The profile shows roughly 400,000 distinct CDR3 sequences, about 20% of them singletons. In germline, CDR1 is SGHTA, CDR2 FQGTGA. The CDR3 extends over 13 amino acids. The TCR sequence derives from a male donor with ankylosing spondylitis. The chain has TRBV7-3 and TRBJ2-5, with unresolved D. The sample taken for sequencing was blood, either unsorted or a sorted T cell fraction (not recorded which). The CDR3 DNA sequence: TGCGCCAGCAGCCCTGGTAGCCAAGAGACCCAGTACTTC. It codes for CASSPGSQETQYF.